These 24 T cell receptor beta chains share one sample of origin, sequenced in a study of identical twins. TCRdb re-called the 5' RACE reads with MiXCR, one entry per CDR3 protein. The sample has about 220,000 distinct CDR3 sequences, 7.5% seen once. The sample also formed part of further work on yellow fever vaccine responses in identical twins.

The source material was memory (CD45RO+) T cells sorted from blood. All receptors derive from a woman aged 18-35 years in good health.

In this sample, this clonotype turned up a few times. The chain carries TRBV7-6 and TRBJ2-7; 7 bases map to TRBD1. CDR1 and CDR2 from the germline V gene are SGHVS and FNYEAQ. V lost 7 bases and J lost 0; bases outside the gene matches: 9. CDR3 size: 15 residues. The CDR3 DNA reads as TGTGCCAGCAAAGCACTGACAGGGCCCTCCTACGAGCAGTACTTC. This encodes CASKALTGPSYEQYF.

In this sample, this clonotype turned up many times. This chain joins TRBV7-8 and TRBJ1-5; 8 positions match TRBD1. Per germline, CDR1 SGHVS and CDR2 FQNEAQ. The CDR3 totals 16 residues. Trimming cost V 5 bases and J 8 bases; bases outside gene matches: 14. The CDR3 sequence is CASSPRAQGAKEPQHF. In DNA form, the CDR3 reads TGTGCCAGCAGCCCTAGGGCGCAGGGGGCGAAGGAGCCCCAGCATTTT.

The chain combines TRBV20-1 with TRBJ2-1; 7 positions match TRBD2. CDR3 size: 15 residues. After removal of 5 bases from V and 5 bases from J, the junction contained 12 bases not matched to a gene. Germline assignment: CDR1 DFQATT and CDR2 SNEGSKA (reference sequence). The DNA of the CDR3 is TGCAGTGCTCCCCCCGGCGGGAGAGTGGACAATGAGCAGTTCTTC. Translating it yields CSAPPGGRVDNEQFF.

V is TRBV6-9 and J is TRBJ2-1; either TRBD1 or TRBD2 may supply D (5 bases each). Trimming took off 8 bases at V and 1 base at J, with 15 bases between the two ends. CDR3 length: 15 residues. The V gene's germline CDR1 is MNHGY and CDR2 SVAAGI. In DNA form, the CDR3 reads TGTGCCAGCCGGAACGGGACGGAATCCTACAATGAGCAGTTCTTC. Translated, it gives CASRNGTESYNEQFF.

This clonotype appeared many times. This chain joins TRBV5-1 and TRBJ2-5, with D uncertain. Trimming left V 8 bases short and J 4 bases short, with 9 bases between. Germline lookup yields CDR1 SGHRS and CDR2 YFSETQ. The CDR3 runs 11 residues. The CDR3 sequence is CARIDSETQYF. The CDR3 nucleotides read TGCGCCAGGATCGACTCAGAGACCCAGTACTTC.

A few counts support this clonotype. This rearrangement joins TRBV14 to TRBJ2-7; no definite D call. This CDR3 has 14 residues. The V gene's germline CDR1 is SGHDN and CDR2 FVKESK. Trimming left V 4 bases short and J 2 bases short, with 12 bases between. CDR3 sequence: CASSRSHRTYEQYF. The CDR3 DNA follows: TGTGCCAGCAGCCGCTCTCATAGGACCTACGAGCAGTACTTC.

This clonotype occurred many times. This chain uses TRBV29-1 with TRBJ2-7, with D hard to call. Trimming removed 2 bases at V and 6 bases at J, with 8 bases between. This CDR3 comprises 11 residues. Germline V gene lookup returns CDR1 SQVTM and CDR2 ANQGSEA. The CDR3 reads CSVEWVREQYF. The CDR3 nucleotides read TGCAGCGTTGAATGGGTTCGCGAGCAGTACTTC.

This clonotype came up many times. The chain couples TRBV28 to TRBJ1-1, with unresolved D. V was trimmed by 4 bases and J by 1 base, leaving 10 bases between them. The CDR3 extends over 14 amino acids. CDR1 is MDHEN, CDR2 SYDVKM, per germline. This CDR3 is CASSSPGRNTEAFF. CDR3 coding DNA: TGTGCCAGCAGTTCCCCCGGGAGGAACACTGAAGCTTTCTTT.

Remarks on this clonotype: The junction departs from the called germline gene at one end, perhaps through a read error. CDR3 sequence: CASSSRTSGSNEQCF. CDR3 nucleotide sequence: TGTGCCAGCAGTTCCCGGACTAGCGGGAGTAACGAGCAGTGCTTC. The chain uses TRBV6-5 and TRBJ2-7; 13 bases agree with TRBD2. The CDR3 extends over 15 amino acids. CDR1 MNHEY and CDR2 SVGAGI come from the germline V gene.

This clonotype was detected ten times or more. The chain links TRBV12-3 or TRBV12-4 to TRBJ2-7, with D tentatively TRBD2 (5 bases). The CDR3 consists of 13 residues. V lost 7 bases and J lost 6, with 16 bases in between. The CDR3: CASNPLGLGEQYF. The CDR3 DNA is TGTGCCAGCAACCCCCTAGGACTGGGCGAGCAGTACTTC.

This clonotype has a count of ten or more. The V and J genes are TRBV12-3 or TRBV12-4 and TRBJ2-1; D may be TRBD1 (6 bases). This CDR3 is 13 amino acids long. The V gene lost 5 bases and the J gene lost 15 bases, with 20 bases spanning the gap. The CDR3 region is CASSSLDRGTGFF. CDR3 coding DNA: TGTGCCAGCAGTAGCCTGGACAGAGGTACGGGGTTCTTC.

The J gene is TRBJ2-2, the V gene TRBV7-9, with D maybe TRBD1 (6 bases). The germline CDR1 and CDR2 sequences are SEHNR and FQNEAQ (reference sequence). Trimming shortened V by 5 bases and J by 6 bases, and 16 bases separated the two germline ends. This CDR3 has 15 residues. The CDR3 reads CASSVGTPRPGELFF. CDR3 bases: TGTGCCAGCAGCGTCGGGACACCACGACCCGGGGAGCTGTTTTTT.

The chain joins TRBV21-1 to TRBJ2-7; TRBD2 is taken as the D call from the table, unchecked against the DNA. TRBV21-1 is a pseudogene locus. The CDR3 is 14 amino acids. CDR3 residues: CASRGLAENYEQYF. The CDR3 region has the DNA TGTGCCAGCAGGGGACTAGCGGAGAACTACGAGCAGTACTTC.

This clonotype was seen repeatedly, ten times or more. The genes are TRBV12-3 or TRBV12-4 and TRBJ2-3; D ambiguous. V gave up 6 bases and J gave up 6 bases, with 25 bases separating them. The CDR3 contains 17 residues. CDR3: CASSPGVRALVSDTQYF. CDR3 bases: TGTGCCAGCAGCCCCGGTGTTCGGGCCCTAGTATCGGATACGCAGTATTTT.

This clonotype was counted many times. The V gene is TRBV10-3, the J gene TRBJ1-4, with unresolved D. Germline assignment: CDR1 ENHRY and CDR2 SYGVKD. V lost 10 bases, J lost 8 bases, and 14 bases lay in between. The CDR3 spans 12 residues. CDR3 sequence: CASGPSREKLFF. The DNA of the CDR3 is TGTGCCAGCGGACCTTCACGGGAAAAACTGTTTTTT.

A few counts support this clonotype. The rearrangement uses TRBV25-1 and TRBJ2-1, with a tentative D call TRBD2 (7 bases). Trimming removed 7 bases from V and 9 bases from J, with 19 bases in between. From germline, CDR1 is MGHDK and CDR2 SYGVNS. CDR3 length: 14 residues. The CDR3 loop is CASTQLGGASEQFF. The CDR3 region has the DNA TGTGCCAGCACCCAATTAGGGGGGGCCAGTGAGCAGTTCTTC.

Ten or more counts support this clonotype. The chain couples TRBV6-5 to TRBJ2-5, with D unresolved. The germline V gene has CDR1 MNHEY and CDR2 SVGAGI. With 7 bases removed from V and 9 bases from J, the gap between germline ends came to 12 bases. This CDR3 spans 11 amino acids. The CDR3 protein is CASTSRRAQYF. Here the CDR3 DNA reads TGTGCCAGCACATCCCGACGGGCCCAGTACTTC.

This clonotype was seen many times. V gene TRBV27 combines with J gene TRBJ2-7; D unresolved. The germline V and J ends were trimmed by 5 bases and 1 base, with 12 bases remaining between them. Germline V gene data show CDR1 as MNHEY and CDR2 as SMNVEV (reference sequence). CDR3 size: 14 residues. Written as DNA, the CDR3 is TGTGCCAGCAGTATAGGTATCGGGTCCTACGAGCAGTACTTC. It yields the protein CASSIGIGSYEQYF.

The chain uses TRBV28 and TRBJ2-1; D is possibly TRBD2 (7 bases). This CDR3 is 15 amino acids long. V lost 7 bases, J lost 3 bases, and 16 bases lay in between. Germline V gene lookup returns CDR1 MDHEN and CDR2 SYDVKM. CDR3 DNA sequence: TGTGCCAGCAAGGGCGGGGGCCCGGGCTACAATGAGCAGTTCTTC. Protein product: CASKGGGPGYNEQFF.

The rearrangement links TRBV10-3 to TRBJ2-1, with a tentative D call TRBD1 (5 bases). Germline loops: CDR1 ENHRY, CDR2 SYGVKD. V was clipped by 6 bases and J by 7 bases, with 7 bases between them. This CDR3 contains 11 residues. The CDR3 protein is CAIRQANEQFF. In DNA form, the CDR3 reads TGTGCCATCAGACAGGCGAATGAGCAGTTCTTC.

This rearrangement joins TRBV30 to TRBJ2-2; 10 bases align to TRBD1. From germline, CDR1 is GTSNPN and CDR2 SVGIG (reference sequence). The ends lost 2 bases at V and 3 bases at J; junction bases unmatched: 3. The CDR3 spans 15 residues. The CDR3 DNA reads as TGTGCCTGGAGTACAGGACAGGGGGACACCGGGGAGCTGTTTTTT. Residues: CAWSTGQGDTGELFF.

This clonotype appeared a few times. The chain is built from TRBV4-1 and TRBJ2-1; tentatively, D is TRBD1 (8 bases). Germline V gene sequence: CDR1 MGHRA, CDR2 YSYEKL. The CDR3 sequence is 18 residues long. V was trimmed by 4 bases and J by 0 bases, leaving 19 bases between them. Written as DNA, the CDR3 is TGCGCCAGCAGCCCCTTCCAGGGGGCGGGGGTCTCCTACAATGAGCAGTTCTTC. Its translation: CASSPFQGAGVSYNEQFF.

The chain is built from TRBV2 and TRBJ2-1; the D call may be TRBD1 or TRBD2 (5 bases each). CDR1 and CDR2 (germline): SNHLY, FYNNEI. This CDR3 has 14 residues. Trimming stripped 6 bases from V and 5 bases from J, with 14 bases between. Here the CDR3 DNA reads TGTGCCAGCAGACCCCCGGGGCCTCACAATGAGCAGTTCTTC. Translation gives CASRPPGPHNEQFF.

This clonotype has ten or more counts. The chain recombines TRBV15 with TRBJ2-2, with D maybe TRBD1 (6 bases). The CDR3 is 14 residues long. V shed 4 bases and J shed 2 bases, with 8 bases lying between them. CDR1 is LNHNV, CDR2 YYDKDF, per germline (reference sequence). CDR3 coding DNA: TGTGCCACCAGCACGGACAGAAACACCGGGGAGCTGTTTTTT. This sequence encodes CATSTDRNTGELFF.